This T cell receptor (beta chain) stems from a study of T cell clonotyping in hematopoietic cell transplantation. Overall study findings and caveats: Recipient TCR diversity dropped after transplant; expanded clonotypes rose from day 30 to 180.

Clones were read by immunoSEQ multiplex PCR, and TCRdb kept only the in-frame ones, dropping some. The sample lists fewer than 40,000 clones; 88% were seen once. As concerns this clone: The antigen is undetermined.

V was trimmed by 1 base and J by 5 bases, leaving 9 bases between them. Germline CDR1 is SGHTA and CDR2 is FQGNSA. CDR3 length: 14 residues. The chain recombines TRBV7-2 with TRBJ1-5, with D maybe TRBD1 (5 bases). Sequencing input: peripheral blood mononuclear cells. This sequence originates from a woman in her thirties or forties in good health. Some clones in this sample may be carry-over from other donors' samples. In DNA, the CDR3 is TGTGCCAGCAGCTTAGGACAGAAGGATCAGCCCCAGCATTTT. Translation: CASSLGQKDQPQHF.